Presented here are 22 T cell receptor beta chains from one specimen sequenced in a study of cytomegalovirus exposure and HLA in healthy donors. Produced via immunoSEQ multiplex PCR; TCRdb's table is partial and in-frame only. The table shows about 160,000 clones, with roughly nine tenths occurring only once. Sequencing was done on a sample of PBMCs. These receptor sequences come from a woman aged 25 to 39 in good health and CMV-seronegative.

V is TRBV6-6 and J is TRBJ1-3; possibly TRBD1 for D (6 bases). V lost 6 bases and J lost 2, with 8 bases in between. Germline CDR1 MNHNY, CDR2 SVGAGI (reference sequence). The CDR3 runs 13 residues. The CDR3 sequence: CASSRDTGNTIYF. The CDR3 region has the DNA TGTGCCAGCAGCCGGGACACTGGAAACACCATATATTTT.

V and J are TRBV27 and TRBJ2-1; D remains ambiguous. Germline CDR1 MNHEY, CDR2 SMNVEV (reference sequence). This CDR3 comprises 11 residues. Trimming removed 6 bases from V and 8 bases from J, with 8 bases in between. CDR3 DNA sequence: TGTGCCAGCAGGTGGGTCGATGAGCAGTTCTTC. As protein: CASRWVDEQFF.

V is TRBV27 and J is TRBJ2-7; no clear D. Between the trimmed V and J ends, which lost 4 bases and 3 bases, there was a span of 4 bases. The CDR3 has 11 amino acids. Germline CDR1 reads MNHEY; CDR2 reads SMNVEV (reference sequence). CDR3 sequence (DNA): TGTGCCAGCAGTTCCCTCTACGAGCAGTACTTC. Its protein product is CASSSLYEQYF.

Turning to this clone: This CDR3 fails to terminate in the conserved phenylalanine or tryptophan, so it likely reflects a read error. It is unclear where the CDR3 begins or ends on the DNA, so no DNA is shown, and the CDR3 is as TCRdb lists it. The chain employs TRBV6-4 and TRBJ1-3. The length of the CDR3 is 13 amino acids, counting both ends. The germline V gene has CDR1 MRHNA and CDR2 SNTAGT. This CDR3 reads CASSDSNLSVPPV.

The chain has TRBV15 and TRBJ1-5; weak D call: TRBD1 (6 bases). The CDR3 is 16 residues long. V was shortened by 0 bases and J by 6 bases, with 15 bases between the two germline ends. Germline values: CDR1 LNHNV, CDR2 YYDKDF (reference sequence). The CDR3 sequence is CATSRDPGAASQPQHF. The CDR3 coding sequence is TGTGCCACCAGCAGAGATCCAGGGGCCGCGAGTCAGCCCCAGCATTTT.

V usage is TRBV7-8 and J usage is TRBJ2-7; the match to TRBD1 covers 8 bases. The germline V gene encodes CDR1 SGHVS and CDR2 FQNEAQ. The length of the CDR3 is 14 residues. V shed 1 base and J 4 bases; nucleotides not matched to a gene: 3. CDR3 protein: CASSLDRGRYEQYF. The CDR3 bases are TGTGCCAGCAGCTTAGACAGGGGGAGATACGAGCAGTACTTC.

The chain recombines TRBV9 with TRBJ2-3; 9 bases fit TRBD2. The CDR3 loop spans 15 amino acids. V was clipped by 6 bases and J by 7 bases; unmatched bases: 12. Germline V CDR1 and CDR2: SGDLS, YYNGEE. The CDR3 is CASTGPTSGSNTQYF. DNA of the CDR3: TGTGCCAGCACGGGTCCGACTAGCGGTTCAAATACGCAGTATTTT.

In its sample, this clone was seen many times. V usage is TRBV9 and J usage is TRBJ1-3; TRBD1 matches at 8 bases. The CDR3 runs 16 residues. V lost 2 bases and J lost 5; bases outside the gene matches: 9. CDR1 is SGDLS and CDR2 is YYNGEE in the germline V gene. CDR3 DNA: TGTGCCAGCAGCGTGGGAGACAGGGGTTCTCGAAACACCATATATTTT. This encodes CASSVGDRGSRNTIYF.

This chain uses TRBV27 with TRBJ2-1; D not resolved. Germline V gene sequence: CDR1 MNHEY, CDR2 SMNVEV (reference sequence). V shed 3 bases and J shed 6 bases, with 9 bases lying between them. The CDR3 totals 13 residues. The CDR3 coding sequence is TGTGCCAGCAGTTTGACGGTTTTCAATGAGCAGTTCTTC. This sequence encodes CASSLTVFNEQFF.

This sequence joins TRBV5-4 and TRBJ2-1; D unresolved. Trimming removed 0 bases from V and 5 bases from J, with 15 bases in between. The CDR3 consists of 16 residues. Germline assignment: CDR1 SGHNT and CDR2 YYREEE (reference sequence). CDR3 DNA sequence: TGTGCCAGCAGCTTGGAAATCACCGGAGCTAACAATGAGCAGTTCTTC. It specifies CASSLEITGANNEQFF.

The chain links TRBV30 to TRBJ2-1; D perhaps matches TRBD2 (6 bases). Germline assignment: CDR1 GTSNPN and CDR2 SVGIG (reference sequence). V was trimmed by 5 bases and J by 3 bases, leaving 11 bases between them. This CDR3 comprises 13 residues. The CDR3 bases are TGTGCCTGGGGTAGGGGACTCTACAATGAGCAGTTCTTC. Translating it yields CAWGRGLYNEQFF.

This clone has just one count. The chain links TRBV7-9 to TRBJ2-7; the match to TRBD2 covers 8 bases. The CDR3 runs 14 residues. Germline CDR1 and CDR2: SEHNR and FQNEAQ (reference sequence). The V and J ends lost 3 bases and 5 bases, in that order; junction bases with no gene match: 6. Here the CDR3 reads CASSFSGSLNEQYF. The CDR3 DNA follows: TGTGCCAGCAGCTTCAGCGGGAGTCTCAACGAGCAGTACTTC.

The V call is TRBV5-1, the J call TRBJ2-7; 7 bases align to TRBD1. The CDR3 is 13 amino acids. V shed 2 bases, J shed 4 bases, and the junction held 3 bases outside the gene matches. Germline V gene lookup returns CDR1 SGHRS and CDR2 YFSETQ. CDR3 in amino acids: CASSFGTVYEQYF. The CDR3 DNA reads as TGCGCCAGCAGCTTTGGGACAGTATACGAGCAGTACTTC.

The chain recombines TRBV6-1 with TRBJ2-1; D is undetermined. Germline V gene data show CDR1 as MNHNS and CDR2 as SASEGT. V was trimmed by 5 bases and J by 4 bases, leaving 9 bases between them. CDR3 length: 13 amino acids. For the CDR3, the DNA is TGTGCCAGCAGTCGCGCCCCGTACAATGAGCAGTTCTTC. It codes for CASSRAPYNEQFF.

The chain carries TRBV7-8 and TRBJ1-5, with a tentative D call TRBD1 (6 bases). Trimming took 1 base from V and 5 from J, leaving 18 bases between them. The germline gives CDR1 SGHVS, CDR2 FQNEAQ. The CDR3 runs to 17 residues. Here the CDR3 reads CASSLGAFGGGDQPQHF. CDR3 coding DNA: TGTGCCAGCAGCTTAGGAGCATTTGGGGGCGGGGATCAGCCCCAGCATTTT.

This chain uses TRBV14 with TRBJ1-6, with D unresolved. V lost 2 bases, J lost 12 bases, and 11 bases lay in between. CDR1 is SGHDN, CDR2 FVKESK, per germline. CDR3 size: 13 residues. The CDR3 loop is CASSQSSRQPLHF. The CDR3 DNA reads TGTGCCAGCAGCCAAAGTTCGCGACAACCCCTCCACTTT.

This chain links TRBV20-1 with TRBJ2-3, with no clear D. V was shortened by 3 bases and J by 7 bases, with 5 bases between the two germline ends. The CDR3 length is 10 residues. Germline V gene data show CDR1 as DFQATT and CDR2 as SNEGSKA (reference sequence). The chain's CDR3 is CSASRNTQYF. The CDR3 nucleotides are TGCAGTGCTAGTAGGAATACGCAGTATTTT.

This clone occurred a few times. The chain has TRBV6-1 and TRBJ1-4; no firm D call. This CDR3 contains 12 residues. Germline CDR1 MNHNS, CDR2 SASEGT. Trimming took off 6 bases at V and 0 bases at J, with 2 bases between the two ends. This CDR3 reads CASSATNEKLFF. In DNA form, the CDR3 reads TGTGCCAGCAGCGCAACTAATGAAAAACTGTTTTTT.

The chain links TRBV5-1 to TRBJ2-7; a weak D match, TRBD2 (7 bases). The CDR3 totals 15 residues. CDR1 is SGHRS, CDR2 YFSETQ, per germline. V was clipped by 0 bases and J by 7 bases, with 17 bases between them. In DNA, the CDR3 is TGCGCCAGCAGCTTGGATTTCCGGGGGGCGCAGGAGCAGTACTTC. It yields the protein CASSLDFRGAQEQYF.

CDR3 DNA: TGTGCCAGCAGCCGTCCGGAGGGGGCGTACCAAGAGACCCAGTACTTC. This gives the protein CASSRPEGAYQETQYF. V and J are TRBV5-4 and TRBJ2-5, with D possibly being TRBD1 (7 bases). The germline gives CDR1 SGHNT, CDR2 YYREEE (reference sequence). V lost 4 bases and J 0 bases, leaving 16 bases between the germline ends. The CDR3 is made up of 16 amino acids.

This clone was detected a few times. The J gene is TRBJ2-7, the V gene TRBV7-9; TRBD2 is a possible D gene (6 bases). The germline gives CDR1 SEHNR, CDR2 FQNEAQ (reference sequence). V was trimmed by 5 bases and J by 4 bases, leaving 15 bases between them. CDR3 size: 14 residues. Here the CDR3 DNA reads TGTGCCAGCAGCCCAGAGCGGGTTCCTTACGAGCAGTACTTC. Protein sequence: CASSPERVPYEQYF.

This chain uses TRBV29-1 with TRBJ2-7; 8 nucleotides line up with TRBD2. Germline-derived CDR1 and CDR2 are SQVTM and ANQGSEA. V was clipped by 7 bases and J by 1 base; unmatched bases: 6. The length of the CDR3 is 13 residues. CDR3 in DNA: TGCAGCGGAGGCGGCGGGAGGTCCTACGAGCAGTACTTC. Amino acids: CSGGGGRSYEQYF.